Below, one TCR beta chain is given with its context. No antigen is known for it. The data are from a study of shared clonotypes between healthy human individuals. Broader study findings: Tissue TCR repertoires likely differ from these blood-only repertoires. The naive CD4 repertoires of a handful of donors were compared, and roughly 5% of clonotypes were shared. Clonotypes shared by all four sorted-subset donors had higher generation probabilities than non-shared clonotypes.

TCRdb keeps only in-frame clones here, not all; method: immunoSEQ multiplex PCR. The sample lists 1.4 million to 1.5 million clones, around 97% occurring once. Every one of the donors was a Caucasian adult that lived in Nashville, Tennessee. CDR1 is SGHNT and CDR2 is YYREEE in the germline V gene (reference sequence). Losses at the gene ends were 1 base for V and 4 bases for J; bases not matched to a gene: 5. The CDR3 loop spans 16 amino acids. The source of this sequence is a young man in good health. The chain has TRBV5-4 and TRBJ2-2; TRBD2 matches 9 bases. The sample was naive CD4+ T cells sorted from blood. Subset denoted: CD45RA+ positively selected. CDR3 DNA sequence: TGTGCCAGCAGCTTGTCTAGCGGGAAAGCCACCGGGGAGCTGTTTTTT. Its translation is CASSLSSGKATGELFF.